Shown below are 15 T cell receptor beta chains from a single sample sequenced in a study of blood T cell repertoires in COVID-19 (dated by TCRdb to the early 2020s). The library was prepared using the immunoSEQ multiplex PCR assay. What TCRdb holds here is the immuneACCESS table cut down to in-frame rearrangements. Part of the clones is not present; checked against another copy, under half of the missing clones reflect an unresolved V gene, and the others are unexplained. Recorded for this sample are tens of thousands of clones; less than 90% of them occurred a single time. About 1.4% of the sample belongs to the ten largest clones. Sequenced sample: peripheral blood. The receptors were gathered from a man aged 50 or older with acute or convalescent COVID-19.

The V and J genes are TRBV10-1 and TRBJ2-3; D may be TRBD2 (5 bases). Looked up from germline, CDR1 is WNHNN and CDR2 is SYGVQD (reference sequence). CDR3 size: 12 residues. The germline V and J ends were trimmed by 8 bases and 3 bases, with 9 bases remaining between them. CDR3 nucleotides: TGCGCCAGCCGGGGAGAAACAGATACGCAGTATTTT. Its translation is CASRGETDTQYF.

The rearrangement uses TRBV3-1 (or the pseudogene TRBV3-2) and TRBJ1-2; D perhaps matches TRBD1 (5 bases). CDR1 and CDR2 (germline): LGHDT, YNNKEL (reference sequence). V lost 4 bases to trimming and J lost 3 bases, with 15 bases between them. The CDR3 spans 15 residues. In nucleotides, the CDR3 is TGTGCCAGCAGCCCACGCGGGGCTGTGGACTATGGCTACACCTTC. It is translated as CASSPRGAVDYGYTF.

The CDR3, as DNA: TGTGCCAGCAGCCTAAGGGACAGCGAGAACTATGGCTACACCTTC. Translation gives CASSLRDSENYGYTF. This chain links TRBV7-6 with TRBJ1-2; TRBD1 agrees at 7 bases. This CDR3 is built from 15 residues. Trimming took 5 bases from V and 2 from J; bases not matched to a gene: 8. CDR1 and CDR2 from the germline V gene are SGHVS and FNYEAQ. Filled out from reference TRBV7-6 and TRBJ1-2, the complete variable domain reads GAGVSQSPRYKVTKRGQDVALRCDPISGHVSLYWYRQALGQGPEFLTYFNYEAQQDKSGLPNDRFSAERPEGSISTLTIQRTEQRDSAMYRCASSLRDSENYGYTFGSGTRLTVV.

The CDR3 DNA follows: TGTGCCAGCAGCTCAACCGGGACAGGGAGCCGATCACCCCTCCACTTT. As protein: CASSSTGTGSRSPLHF. This rearrangement joins TRBV7-2 to TRBJ1-6; 9 nucleotides agree with TRBD1. CDR3 length: 16 amino acids. Germline V gives CDR1 SGHTA, CDR2 FQGNSA. The V segment lost 4 bases and the J segment 10 bases; nucleotides outside the gene matches: 11.

The genes are TRBV7-8 and TRBJ1-2; weak D call: TRBD1 (5 bases). The V and J ends lost 5 bases and 8 bases respectively, with 12 bases between them. Germline CDR1 is SGHVS and CDR2 is FQNEAQ. This CDR3 spans 12 amino acids. The CDR3 bases are TGTGCCAGCAGCCCCGGGGGGGAAGGCTACACCTTC. Its protein product is CASSPGGEGYTF.

This sequence joins TRBV6-5 and TRBJ2-7; D might be TRBD2 (6 bases). CDR1 is MNHEY and CDR2 is SVGAGI in the germline V gene. This CDR3 contains 12 residues. V was shortened by 5 bases and J by 5 bases, with 10 bases between the two germline ends. CDR3 bases: TGTGCCAGCAGTATGGGACTCCACGAGCAGTACTTC. Its translation is CASSMGLHEQYF.

The chain has TRBV5-6 and TRBJ1-4; unclear D gene. This CDR3 comprises 16 residues. CDR1 and CDR2 from the germline V gene are SGHDT and YYEEEE. Trimming shortened V by 0 bases and J by 3 bases, and 12 bases separated the two germline ends. CDR3 region: CASSLVVAGSNEKLFF. The CDR3 DNA is TGTGCCAGCAGCTTGGTGGTAGCGGGGTCTAATGAAAAACTGTTTTTT.

In its sample, this clone was seen a few times. The chain links TRBV6-4 to TRBJ1-3, with no clear D. The CDR3 is 15 residues long. Trimming removed 6 bases from V and 0 bases from J, with 12 bases in between. Germline V lookup: CDR1 MRHNA, CDR2 SNTAGT. The CDR3 loop reads CASRHGYLSGNTIYF. The CDR3 coding sequence is TGTGCCAGCAGACACGGGTATCTCTCTGGAAACACCATATATTTT.

The chain recombines TRBV5-1 with TRBJ2-1; TRBD2 matches 11 bases. Trimming cost V 3 bases and J 8 bases; bases outside gene matches: 7. The germline V gene has CDR1 SGHRS and CDR2 YFSETQ. CDR3 size: 15 residues. CDR3 DNA: TGCGCCAGCAGCTCTACTAGCGGGGGTAGTTATGAGCAGTTCTTC. Translating it yields CASSSTSGGSYEQFF.

V usage is TRBV10-3 and J usage is TRBJ1-5, with TRBD1 as a possible D gene (5 bases). V shed 6 bases and J shed 5 bases, with 8 bases lying between them. Germline assignment: CDR1 ENHRY and CDR2 SYGVKD. CDR3 length equals 12 residues. CDR3 coding DNA: TGTGCCATCAGCGCGGGGGATCAGCCCCAGCATTTT. Translation gives CAISAGDQPQHF.

This clone was observed a handful of times. The chain recombines TRBV7-2 with TRBJ2-1, with TRBD2 identical over 8 bases. CDR3 length equals 15 residues. Germline V lookup: CDR1 SGHTA, CDR2 FQGNSA. The V gene end was trimmed by 4 bases and the J gene end by 3 bases; junction bases not matched to a gene: 5. CDR3 DNA sequence: TGTGCCAGCAGCTCAACCGGGACTAGCTACAATGAGCAGTTCTTC. Amino acids: CASSSTGTSYNEQFF.

The rearrangement joins TRBV6-5 to TRBJ1-2, with a possible D match to TRBD1 (6 bases). This CDR3 contains 11 residues. V was shortened by 10 bases and J by 7 bases, with 13 bases between the two germline ends. In germline, CDR1 is MNHEY, CDR2 SVGAGI. The CDR3 DNA sequence: TGTGCCACTACGGTGGGGGCTGGCTACACCTTC. Amino acids: CATTVGAGYTF.

The genes are TRBV28 and TRBJ2-1; maybe TRBD2 (5 bases). The CDR3 length is 13 residues. With 6 bases removed from V and 7 bases from J, the gap between germline ends came to 13 bases. Looked up from germline, CDR1 is MDHEN and CDR2 is SYDVKM. The CDR3 DNA sequence: TGTGCCAGCAGCCCCCCGGGAACGAATGAGCAGTTCTTC. Protein sequence: CASSPPGTNEQFF.

The rearrangement links TRBV11-2 to TRBJ2-1; 7 bases are a match to TRBD2. In germline, CDR1 is SGHAT, CDR2 FQNNGV. Trimming cost V 4 bases and J 6 bases; bases outside gene matches: 18. The CDR3 covers 18 residues. CDR3: CASSSQLWLGRESNEQFF. CDR3 nucleotides: TGTGCCAGCAGCTCACAATTATGGCTGGGGCGGGAGAGCAATGAGCAGTTCTTC.

CDR3 loop: CATSREVGLPRNEQFF. The CDR3 DNA reads as TGTGCCACCAGCAGAGAGGTGGGACTACCCCGGAATGAGCAGTTCTTC. The J gene is TRBJ2-1, the V gene TRBV15, with 7 bases identical to TRBD2. CDR1 is LNHNV, CDR2 YYDKDF, per germline (reference sequence). The CDR3 has 16 amino acids. V lost 0 bases, J lost 7 bases, and 9 bases stayed unmatched.